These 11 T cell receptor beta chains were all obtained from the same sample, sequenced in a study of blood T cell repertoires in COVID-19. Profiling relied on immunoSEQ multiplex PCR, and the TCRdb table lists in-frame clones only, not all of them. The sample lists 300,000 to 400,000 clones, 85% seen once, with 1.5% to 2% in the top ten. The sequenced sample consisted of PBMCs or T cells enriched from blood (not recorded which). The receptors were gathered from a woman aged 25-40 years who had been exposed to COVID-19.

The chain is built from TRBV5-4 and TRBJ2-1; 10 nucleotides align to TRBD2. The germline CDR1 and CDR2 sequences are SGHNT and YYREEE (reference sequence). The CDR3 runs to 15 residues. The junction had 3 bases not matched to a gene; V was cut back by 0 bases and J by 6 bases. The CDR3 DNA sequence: TGTGCCAGCAGCTTGGCTAGCGGGAGAAGCAATGAGCAGTTCTTC. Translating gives CASSLASGRSNEQFF.

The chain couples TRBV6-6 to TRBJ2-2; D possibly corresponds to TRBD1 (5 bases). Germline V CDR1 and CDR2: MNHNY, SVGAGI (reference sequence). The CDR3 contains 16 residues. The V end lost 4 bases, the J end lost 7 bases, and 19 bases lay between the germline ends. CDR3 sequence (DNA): TGTGCCAGCAGTTCTGATTGGGGCCCTGACGGCGGGGAGCTGTTTTTT. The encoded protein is CASSSDWGPDGGELFF.

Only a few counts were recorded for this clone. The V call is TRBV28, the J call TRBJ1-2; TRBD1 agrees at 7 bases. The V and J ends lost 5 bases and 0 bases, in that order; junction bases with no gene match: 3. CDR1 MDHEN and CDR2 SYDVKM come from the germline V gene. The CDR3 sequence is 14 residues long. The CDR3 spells CASSQTGSNYGYTF. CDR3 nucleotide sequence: TGTGCCAGCAGTCAGACAGGGTCTAACTATGGCTACACCTTC.

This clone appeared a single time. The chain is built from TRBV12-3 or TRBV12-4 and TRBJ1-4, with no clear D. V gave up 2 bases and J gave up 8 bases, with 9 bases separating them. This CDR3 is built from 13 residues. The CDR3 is CASSLFLKEKLFF. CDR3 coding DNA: TGTGCCAGCAGTTTATTCCTAAAGGAAAAACTGTTTTTT.

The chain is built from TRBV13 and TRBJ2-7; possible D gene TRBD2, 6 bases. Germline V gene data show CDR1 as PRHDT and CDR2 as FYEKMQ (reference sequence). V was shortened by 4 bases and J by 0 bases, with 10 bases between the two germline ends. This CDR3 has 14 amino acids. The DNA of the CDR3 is TGTGCCAGCAGCTCCTCTAGCGACTCCTACGAGCAGTACTTC. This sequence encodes CASSSSSDSYEQYF.

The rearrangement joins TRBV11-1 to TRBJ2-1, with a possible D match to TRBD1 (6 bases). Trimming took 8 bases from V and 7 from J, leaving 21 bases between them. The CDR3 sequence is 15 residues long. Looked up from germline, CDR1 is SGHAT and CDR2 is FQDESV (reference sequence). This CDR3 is CASVGNQGLGNEQFF. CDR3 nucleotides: TGTGCCAGCGTAGGGAACCAGGGGTTAGGTAATGAGCAGTTCTTC.

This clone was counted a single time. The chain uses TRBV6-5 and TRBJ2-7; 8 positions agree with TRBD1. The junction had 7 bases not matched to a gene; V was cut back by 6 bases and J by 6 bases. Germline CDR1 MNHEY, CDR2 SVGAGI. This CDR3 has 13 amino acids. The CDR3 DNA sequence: TGTGCCAGCAGATGGACAGGGTTAGGCGAGCAGTACTTC. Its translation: CASRWTGLGEQYF.

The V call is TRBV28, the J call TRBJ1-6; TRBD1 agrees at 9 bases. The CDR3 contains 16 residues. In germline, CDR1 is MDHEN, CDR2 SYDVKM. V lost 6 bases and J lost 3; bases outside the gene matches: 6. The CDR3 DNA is TGTGCCAGCAGATCCCGACAGGGGGACTATAATTCACCCCTCCACTTT. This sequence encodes CASRSRQGDYNSPLHF. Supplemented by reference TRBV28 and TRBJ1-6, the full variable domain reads DVKVTQSSRYLVKRTGEKVFLECVQDMDHENMFWYRQDPGLGLRLIYFSYDVKMKEKGDIPEGYSVSREKKERFSLILESASTNQTSMYLCASRSRQGDYNSPLHFGNGTRLTVT.

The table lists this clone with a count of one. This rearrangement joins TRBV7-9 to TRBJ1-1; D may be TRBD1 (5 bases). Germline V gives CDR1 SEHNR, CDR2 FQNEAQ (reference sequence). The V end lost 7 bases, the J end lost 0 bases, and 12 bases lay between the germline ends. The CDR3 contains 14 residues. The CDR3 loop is CASNRGEVNTEAFF. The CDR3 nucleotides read TGTGCCAGCAATCGGGGGGAGGTGAACACTGAAGCTTTCTTT.

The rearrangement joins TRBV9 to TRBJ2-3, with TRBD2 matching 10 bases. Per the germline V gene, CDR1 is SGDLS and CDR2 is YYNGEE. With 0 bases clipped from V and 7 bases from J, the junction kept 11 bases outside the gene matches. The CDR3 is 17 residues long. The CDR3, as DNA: TGTGCCAGCAGCGTAGGCTTGGTAAGCGGGGGGGCGAATACGCAGTATTTT. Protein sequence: CASSVGLVSGGANTQYF.

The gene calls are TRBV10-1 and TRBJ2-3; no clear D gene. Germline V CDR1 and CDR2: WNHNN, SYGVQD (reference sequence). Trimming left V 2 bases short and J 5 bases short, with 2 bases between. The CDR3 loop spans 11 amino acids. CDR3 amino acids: CASSERDTQYF. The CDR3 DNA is TGCGCCAGCAGTGAGCGAGATACGCAGTATTTT.